This TCR beta chain came from a study of T cell repertoires in cytomegalovirus infection. TCRdb passed the reads through MiXCR, listing each CDR3 protein once. The sample has about 160,000 distinct CDR3 sequences, roughly 15% seen once. Germline V gene data show CDR1 as MNHNY and CDR2 as SVGAGI (reference sequence). The CDR3 is 13 residues long. V was cut by 2 bases and J by 1 base, with 5 bases left in between. Sequenced material: CD8+ T cells from PBMCs. The origin of this receptor is a human donor in good health (CMV status not recorded). Some clones in this sample may be carry-over from other donors' samples. The chain couples TRBV6-6 to TRBJ1-1; TRBD1 might be the D (5 bases). The CDR3 spells CASSYDRNTEAFF. The CDR3 nucleotides are TGTGCCAGCAGTTACGACAGGAACACTGAAGCTTTCTTT.